Detailed here is one TCR beta chain. The record originates from a study of blood T cell repertoires in COVID-19. Study at large: Samples taken during acute and convalescent COVID-19 were collected in the United States, Italy and Spain.

The CDR3 extends over 15 amino acids. Unmatched junction bases numbered 2, after V lost 3 bases and J lost 1 base. Germline loops: CDR1 SQVTM, CDR2 ANQGSEA. Original methodology: Nucleated cell number was recorded as an estimate derived from reference gene primer amplification. Profiled with immunoSEQ multiplex PCR; TCRdb holds only in-frame clones, not every one. V and J calls plus clone size are reproduced from that table; the DNA served to infer D and trimming. The sample has 150,000 or so clones, around 80% seen once. The receptor's source is a man aged 55 to 69 with active or convalescent COVID-19. The chain recombines TRBV29-1 with TRBJ2-1, with TRBD2 matching over 11 bases. Material: peripheral blood. CDR3 in amino acids: CSVDSGRGSYNEQFF. As DNA, the CDR3 is TGCAGCGTTGATAGCGGGAGGGGGTCCTACAATGAGCAGTTCTTC.